Sequencing of this TCR beta chain was carried out in a study of cytomegalovirus exposure and HLA in healthy donors. Study-level points and caveats: In an earlier analysis, most TCR beta V segments were productive about 87% or about 30% of the time.

The PCR used 60 Vbeta and 13 Jbeta primers. This table comes from immunoSEQ multiplex PCR, and its TCRdb copy is limited to in-frame clones, with some not included. The sample consists of fewer than 120,000 clones, 86% of them appearing once. Samples came from healthy bone marrow donors. This clone appeared a few times. The target antigen is unknown. This TCR was sampled from a man in his forties in good health and CMV-seronegative. The sequencing input was PBMCs.

The CDR3 sequence: CASTHTGGGNTEAFF. CDR3 coding DNA: TGTGCCAGCACCCACACAGGGGGCGGGAACACTGAAGCTTTCTTT. The V call is TRBV6-1, the J call TRBJ1-1, with TRBD1 matching 9 bases. This CDR3 spans 15 amino acids. The germline V gene has CDR1 MNHNS and CDR2 SASEGT. V lost 7 bases to trimming and J lost 1 base; unmatched junction nucleotides: 7.